These 3 T cell receptor beta chains came from one sample sequenced in a study of T cell responses to AZD1222 COVID-19 vaccine. Here immunoSEQ multiplex PCR was the method, and the copy in TCRdb shows in-frame clones only, minus some. Seen here are approximately 200,000 clones, around nine tenths observed once, and the top ten hold about 8%. The sample was peripheral blood, taken on day 0 of AZD1222 vaccination. All receptors come from an adult in good health.

This chain connects TRBV10-3 to TRBJ2-2, with 8 bases identical to TRBD2. V lost 8 bases and J lost 5; bases outside the gene matches: 7. The CDR3 contains 14 residues. Germline CDR1 ENHRY, CDR2 SYGVKD. CDR3 bases: TGTGCCATCCCGGGGGGGGCCGTAACCGGGGAGCTGTTTTTT. It is translated as CAIPGGAVTGELFF.

The chain combines TRBV5-1 with TRBJ2-1; 9 bases align to TRBD2. J gave up 2 bases and V 7 bases, and 4 bases lay outside the gene matches. CDR1 and CDR2 from the germline V gene are SGHRS and YFSETQ. CDR3 length: 14 residues. This CDR3 is CASARLAAYNEQFF. The CDR3, as DNA: TGCGCCAGCGCCCGACTAGCGGCCTACAATGAGCAGTTCTTC.

The V gene is TRBV7-2, the J gene TRBJ2-1, with D possibly TRBD2 on 5 matching bases. Germline V gene lookup returns CDR1 SGHTA and CDR2 FQGNSA. This CDR3 contains 13 residues. Trimming cost V 5 bases and J 3 bases, with 8 bases left between them. The DNA of the CDR3 is TGTGCCAGCAGCAACCGGGACTACAATGAGCAGTTCTTC. Encoded protein: CASSNRDYNEQFF.